This passage covers 28 T cell receptor beta chains from one sample sequenced in a study of T cell responses to AZD1222 COVID-19 vaccine. Libraries were prepared by immunoSEQ multiplex PCR; TCRdb keeps only in-frame clonotypes and omits some of them. The sample consists of approximately 120,000 clones, roughly 90% of them appearing once. The source was peripheral blood, collected on day 0 of AZD1222 vaccination. The origin of the receptors is an adult in good health.

This clone appeared a single time. V usage is TRBV6-5 and J usage is TRBJ2-3, with unresolved D. Looked up from germline, CDR1 is MNHEY and CDR2 is SVGAGI. V lost 6 bases, J lost 6 bases, and 13 bases lay in between. The CDR3 runs to 13 residues. The CDR3 region has the DNA TGTGCCAGCAGGTCGGCACTCCTCGATACGCAGTATTTT. As protein: CASRSALLDTQYF.

This clone appeared a single time. The CDR3 bases are TGTGCCACCTCAACGGGGACAGGGGATGAGTACTTC. Protein product: CATSTGTGDEYF. The chain joins TRBV24-1 to TRBJ2-7; 10 nucleotides agree with TRBD1. Germline-derived CDR1 and CDR2 are KGHDR and SFDVKD. The CDR3 runs to 12 residues. J lost 11 bases, V lost 9 bases, and 9 bases had no gene match.

V and J are TRBV28 and TRBJ1-2, with 7 bases matching TRBD1. Germline V CDR1 and CDR2: MDHEN, SYDVKM. With 6 bases clipped from V and 4 bases from J, the junction kept 8 bases outside the gene matches. The CDR3 has 14 residues. The CDR3 coding sequence is TGTGCCAGCAGCCAGGGGGGGTGGGCCTATGGCTACACCTTC. Its protein product is CASSQGGWAYGYTF.

This sequence joins TRBV15 and TRBJ2-3; TRBD1 matches at 7 bases. Germline assignment: CDR1 LNHNV and CDR2 YYDKDF (reference sequence). J lost 1 base, V lost 5 bases, and 9 bases had no gene match. The CDR3 extends over 16 amino acids. The chain's CDR3 is CATSAHRQGGTDTQYF. CDR3 in DNA: TGTGCCACCAGCGCTCATCGACAGGGCGGCACAGATACGCAGTATTTT.

The gene calls are TRBV6-1 and TRBJ2-7; D is perhaps TRBD1 (5 bases). Germline CDR1 MNHNS, CDR2 SASEGT. The CDR3 consists of 13 residues. Trimming removed 2 bases at V and 5 bases at J, with 10 bases between. This CDR3 reads CASSETQGDEQYF. The CDR3 region has the DNA TGTGCCAGCAGTGAAACGCAGGGCGACGAGCAGTACTTC.

The genes are TRBV28 and TRBJ1-3; perhaps TRBD1 as D (6 bases). Trimming left V 7 bases short and J 0 bases short, with 10 bases between. The CDR3 covers 14 residues. Germline V gene lookup returns CDR1 MDHEN and CDR2 SYDVKM. This CDR3 reads CASNTGASGNTIYF. CDR3 sequence (DNA): TGTGCCAGCAACACGGGGGCCTCTGGAAACACCATATATTTT.

This chain joins TRBV5-1 and TRBJ1-5; D remains unclear. V was cut by 0 bases and J by 0 bases, with 7 bases left in between. Germline loops: CDR1 SGHRS, CDR2 YFSETQ. This CDR3 has 15 amino acids. CDR3 DNA: TGCGCCAGCAGCTTGGGAGATTATAGCAATCAGCCCCAGCATTTT. Protein: CASSLGDYSNQPQHF.

CDR3 sequence (DNA): TGTGCCACAAGAGGCGGGGGCTTGAACACTGAAGCTTTCTTT. As protein: CATRGGGLNTEAFF. The chain combines TRBV6-5 with TRBJ1-1; D may be TRBD1 (6 bases). The CDR3 sequence is 14 residues long. Germline V CDR1 and CDR2: MNHEY, SVGAGI. The germline V and J ends were trimmed by 10 bases and 0 bases, with 15 bases remaining between them.

This clone came up a few times. The V gene is TRBV27, the J gene TRBJ1-1; 7 bases fit TRBD1. The CDR3 totals 19 residues. CDR1 is MNHEY, CDR2 SMNVEV, per germline (reference sequence). V lost 2 bases, J lost 1 base, and 16 bases stayed unmatched. The CDR3 region is CASSLKFIARRQGNTEAFF. The CDR3 bases are TGTGCCAGCAGTTTAAAGTTTATTGCGAGGCGACAGGGGAACACTGAAGCTTTCTTT.

This chain links TRBV27 with TRBJ1-2; D is perhaps TRBD1 (6 bases). V lost 1 base and J 8 bases, leaving 11 bases between the germline ends. The V gene's germline CDR1 is MNHEY and CDR2 SMNVEV (reference sequence). The CDR3 is 13 amino acids. This CDR3 reads CASSLLGGAGYTF. CDR3 coding DNA: TGTGCCAGCAGTTTATTAGGGGGGGCAGGCTACACCTTC.

This chain joins TRBV18 and TRBJ2-5, with D unresolved. Per germline, CDR1 KGHSH and CDR2 LQKENI. V was trimmed by 3 bases and J by 1 base, leaving 6 bases between them. This CDR3 is 13 amino acids long. CDR3 sequence: CASSPGTQETQYF. The CDR3, as DNA: TGTGCCAGCTCACCGGGCACCCAAGAGACCCAGTACTTC. The full variable domain, rest sourced from reference TRBV18 and TRBJ2-5, is NAGVMQNPRHLVRRRGQEARLRCSPMKGHSHVYWYRQLPEEGLKFMVYLQKENIIDESGMPKERFSAEFPKEGPSILRIQQVVRGDSAAYFCASSPGTQETQYFGPGTRLLVL.

The J gene is TRBJ2-7, the V gene TRBV6-5; weak D call: TRBD2 (5 bases). Germline V lookup: CDR1 MNHEY, CDR2 SVGAGI. The V end lost 8 bases, the J end lost 4 bases, and 15 bases lay between the germline ends. This CDR3 is 13 amino acids long. The CDR3 bases are TGTGCCAGCCAGGCCGTCCCGGGGTACGAGCAGTACTTC. This translates into CASQAVPGYEQYF.

J is TRBJ1-1 and V is TRBV6-5, with a possible D match to TRBD1 (6 bases). The CDR3 covers 13 residues. With 2 bases removed from V and 5 bases from J, the gap between germline ends came to 9 bases. Germline assignment: CDR1 MNHEY and CDR2 SVGAGI. CDR3 DNA: TGTGCCAGCAGTTACAGGGGGTCTACTGAAGCTTTCTTT. Translated: CASSYRGSTEAFF.

The table lists this clone with a count of one. The chain combines TRBV2 with TRBJ1-1; D unresolved. Trimming removed 7 bases from V and 0 bases from J, with 9 bases in between. Germline V lookup: CDR1 SNHLY, CDR2 FYNNEI. The CDR3 has 13 amino acids. The DNA of the CDR3 is TGTGCCAGCAACAGCGATATGAACACTGAAGCTTTCTTT. Its translation is CASNSDMNTEAFF.

V gene TRBV11-3 combines with J gene TRBJ2-2; no definite D call. The CDR3 is 14 amino acids. With 2 bases removed from V and 1 base from J, the gap between germline ends came to 5 bases. Germline CDR1 reads SGHNT; CDR2 reads YENEEA. The CDR3 spells CASSLLGNTGELFF. The CDR3 DNA sequence: TGTGCCAGCAGCTTATTGGGGAACACCGGGGAGCTGTTTTTT.

The rearrangement uses TRBV3-1 (or the pseudogene TRBV3-2) and TRBJ2-3; no definite D call. The germline V gene has CDR1 LGHDT and CDR2 YNNKEL (reference sequence). The CDR3 has 12 residues. V shed 1 base and J shed 7 bases, with 6 bases lying between them. CDR3 coding DNA: TGTGCCAGCAGCCAAGGGCGCTATACGCAGTATTTT. This translates into CASSQGRYTQYF.

V gene TRBV7-3 combines with J gene TRBJ2-5; D might be TRBD2 (5 bases). Germline CDR1 is SGHTA and CDR2 is FQGTGA. With 5 bases removed from V and 5 bases from J, the gap between germline ends came to 12 bases. There are 13 residues in the CDR3. The CDR3 region is CASSPTGLETQYF. The CDR3 nucleotides are TGTGCCAGCAGCCCAACGGGATTGGAGACCCAGTACTTC.

The V call is TRBV14, the J call TRBJ1-5, with D unclear. V lost 1 base to trimming and J lost 0 bases, with 16 bases between them. Germline CDR1 SGHDN, CDR2 FVKESK. The CDR3 loop spans 18 amino acids. The CDR3 is CASSQADHNPYSNQPQHF. CDR3 sequence (DNA): TGTGCCAGCAGCCAAGCAGACCACAACCCTTATAGCAATCAGCCCCAGCATTTT.

The rearrangement uses TRBV5-4 and TRBJ2-1; D assignment may be TRBD1 or TRBD2 (5 bases each). The CDR3 covers 16 residues. Trimming shortened V by 4 bases and J by 3 bases, and 17 bases separated the two germline ends. Germline CDR1 SGHNT, CDR2 YYREEE (reference sequence). CDR3 in DNA: TGTGCCAGCAGCACCCTTAGCGTAGGGGTCTACAATGAGCAGTTCTTC. Its translation is CASSTLSVGVYNEQFF.

The V call is TRBV2, the J call TRBJ1-2; no firm D call. This CDR3 region has 14 residues. Looked up from germline, CDR1 is SNHLY and CDR2 is FYNNEI. The germline V and J ends were trimmed by 3 bases and 2 bases, with 10 bases remaining between them. The CDR3 coding sequence is TGTGCCAGCAGTGACGAGAGCTCGAACTATGGCTACACCTTC. This sequence encodes CASSDESSNYGYTF.

This clone was counted a single time. The chain joins TRBV5-1 to TRBJ1-2, with D perhaps matching TRBD1 (6 bases). Trimming left V 4 bases short and J 4 bases short, with 11 bases between. Germline V gene sequence: CDR1 SGHRS, CDR2 YFSETQ. CDR3 length: 13 amino acids. CDR3 nucleotides: TGCGCCAGCAGCCAAGGACAGCCCTATGGCTACACCTTC. Its translation: CASSQGQPYGYTF.

V is TRBV28 and J is TRBJ2-5; tentatively, D is TRBD1 or TRBD2 (6 bases each). Trimming cost V 6 bases and J 4 bases, with 15 bases left between them. In germline, CDR1 is MDHEN, CDR2 SYDVKM. The CDR3 runs to 14 residues. The CDR3 region has the DNA TGTGCCAGCAGCCGCGGGACATTTCGAGAGACCCAGTACTTC. Translation: CASSRGTFRETQYF.

This clone has a single count. The chain employs TRBV5-6 and TRBJ2-7; D may be TRBD1 or TRBD2 (6 bases each). CDR3 length: 14 residues. The ends were cut back, 3 bases at V and 3 bases at J, with 13 bases in the middle. Germline CDR1 reads SGHDT; CDR2 reads YYEEEE. The CDR3 protein is CASSYPGANYEQYF. In DNA, the CDR3 is TGTGCCAGCAGCTATCCGGGGGCTAACTACGAGCAGTACTTC.

The rearrangement uses TRBV28 and TRBJ2-7; 7 bases map to TRBD1. Trimming took 6 bases from V and 4 from J; bases not matched to a gene: 6. The CDR3 consists of 13 residues. Germline V gene sequence: CDR1 MDHEN, CDR2 SYDVKM. CDR3 protein: CASRIGTEYEQYF. In DNA, the CDR3 is TGTGCCAGCAGAATAGGGACAGAGTACGAGCAGTACTTC.

The gene calls are TRBV7-8 and TRBJ2-7, with 8 bases aligning to TRBD2. The CDR3 has 14 residues. Germline V CDR1 and CDR2: SGHVS, FQNEAQ. V was clipped by 2 bases and J by 4 bases; unmatched bases: 4. DNA for the CDR3: TGTGCCAGCAGCTTAAGCGGGAGTGGTTACGAGCAGTACTTC. Encoded protein: CASSLSGSGYEQYF. The variable domain in full, completed from reference TRBV7-8 and TRBJ2-7, reads GAGVSQSPRYKVAKRGQDVALRCDPISGHVSLFWYQQALGQGPEFLTYFQNEAQLDKSGLPSDRFFAERPEGSVSTLKIQRTQQEDSAVYLCASSLSGSGYEQYFGPGTRLTVT.

V gene TRBV6-1 combines with J gene TRBJ2-7; D remains unclear. From germline, CDR1 is MNHNS and CDR2 SASEGT. The CDR3 runs to 13 residues. Trimming removed 3 bases from V and 3 bases from J, with 9 bases in between. CDR3 sequence (DNA): TGTGCCAGCAGTGATCTGGGCCACTACGAGCAGTACTTC. It specifies CASSDLGHYEQYF.

The chain has TRBV3-1 (or the pseudogene TRBV3-2) and TRBJ2-2, with D possibly TRBD2 on 5 matching bases. The germline V and J ends were trimmed by 3 bases and 4 bases, with 15 bases remaining between them. Germline values: CDR1 LGHDT, CDR2 YNNKEL (reference sequence). This CDR3 has 16 residues. The CDR3 DNA reads as TGTGCCAGCAGCCATTACCCGGGCGGAGGCACCGGGGAGCTGTTTTTT. The encoded protein is CASSHYPGGGTGELFF.

The chain combines TRBV18 with TRBJ1-6; D not resolved. The CDR3 length is 14 residues. In germline, CDR1 is KGHSH, CDR2 LQKENI. The V and J ends lost 3 bases and 5 bases respectively, with 8 bases between them. CDR3 bases: TGTGCCAGCTCACCGTACAGCGATAATTCACCCCTCCACTTT. Residues: CASSPYSDNSPLHF.